This T cell receptor beta chain derives from a study of neurological immune-mediated disorders. Study-level points and caveats: Phylogenetic grouping put 18 of 34 multiple sclerosis patients' repertoires into one related-CDR3 cluster, a possible signature.

Each CDR3 protein gets one entry after TCRdb re-called the 5' RACE reads with MiXCR. The table lists some 95,000 distinct CDR3 sequences, about 3.8% of them singletons. Trimming shortened V by 2 bases and J by 9 bases, and 10 bases separated the two germline ends. The germline V gene encodes CDR1 KGHDR and CDR2 SFDVKD. The CDR3 extends over 13 amino acids. This clonotype was observed many times. Its antigen remains unknown. The gene calls are TRBV24-1 and TRBJ2-1, with D possibly being TRBD1 or TRBD2 (5 bases each). The source is a woman under 30 with multiple sclerosis. Sample: PBMCs. The CDR3 sequence: CATSDWGNREQFF. DNA for the CDR3: TGTGCCACCAGTGATTGGGGGAATCGTGAGCAGTTCTTC.